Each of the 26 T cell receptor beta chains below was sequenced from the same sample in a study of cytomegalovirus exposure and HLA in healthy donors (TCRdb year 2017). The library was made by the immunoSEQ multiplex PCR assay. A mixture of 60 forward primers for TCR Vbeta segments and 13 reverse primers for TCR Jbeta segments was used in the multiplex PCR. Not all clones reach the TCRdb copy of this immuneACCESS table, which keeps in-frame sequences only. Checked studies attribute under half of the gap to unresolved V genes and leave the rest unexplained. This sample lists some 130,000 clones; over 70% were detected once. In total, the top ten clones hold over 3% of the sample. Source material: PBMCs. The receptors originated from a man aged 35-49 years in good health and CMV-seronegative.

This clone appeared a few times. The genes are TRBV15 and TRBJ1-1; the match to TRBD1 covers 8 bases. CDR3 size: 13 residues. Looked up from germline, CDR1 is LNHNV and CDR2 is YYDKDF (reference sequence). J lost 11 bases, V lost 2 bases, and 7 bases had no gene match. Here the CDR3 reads CATSRNDRGSAFF. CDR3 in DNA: TGTGCCACCAGCAGAAATGACAGGGGATCTGCTTTCTTT.

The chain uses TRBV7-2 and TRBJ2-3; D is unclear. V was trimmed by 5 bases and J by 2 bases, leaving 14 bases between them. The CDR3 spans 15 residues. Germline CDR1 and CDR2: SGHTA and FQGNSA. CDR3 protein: CASSGSGTATDTQYF. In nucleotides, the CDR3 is TGTGCCAGCAGCGGATCAGGTACAGCCACAGATACGCAGTATTTT. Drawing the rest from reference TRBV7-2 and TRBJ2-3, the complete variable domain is GAGVSQSPSNKVTEKGKDVELRCDPISGHTALYWYRQSLGQGLEFLIYFQGNSAPDKSGLPSDRFSAERTGGSVSTLTIQRTQQEDSAVYLCASSGSGTATDTQYFGPGTRLTVL.

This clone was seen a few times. In nucleotides, the CDR3 is TGCAGTGCGGAGAGCTCCTACGAGCAGTACTTC. It translates to CSAESSYEQYF. This sequence joins TRBV20-1 and TRBJ2-7; no clear D gene. The CDR3 has 11 residues. Germline V gives CDR1 DFQATT, CDR2 SNEGSKA (reference sequence). The germline V and J ends were trimmed by 6 bases and 0 bases, with 6 bases remaining between them.

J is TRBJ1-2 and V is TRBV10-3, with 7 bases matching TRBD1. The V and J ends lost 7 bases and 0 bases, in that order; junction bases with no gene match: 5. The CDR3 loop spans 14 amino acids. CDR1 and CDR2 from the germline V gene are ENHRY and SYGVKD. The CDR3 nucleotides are TGTGCCATCACTGGGACAGACCCTAACTATGGCTACACCTTC. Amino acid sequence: CAITGTDPNYGYTF.

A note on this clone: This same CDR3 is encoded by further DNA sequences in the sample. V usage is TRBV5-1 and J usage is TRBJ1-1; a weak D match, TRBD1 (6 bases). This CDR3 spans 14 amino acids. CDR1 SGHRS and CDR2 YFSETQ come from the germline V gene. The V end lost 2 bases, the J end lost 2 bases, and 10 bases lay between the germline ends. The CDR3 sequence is CASSFRTANTEAFF. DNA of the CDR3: TGCGCCAGCAGCTTCAGGACAGCCAACACTGAAGCTTTCTTT.

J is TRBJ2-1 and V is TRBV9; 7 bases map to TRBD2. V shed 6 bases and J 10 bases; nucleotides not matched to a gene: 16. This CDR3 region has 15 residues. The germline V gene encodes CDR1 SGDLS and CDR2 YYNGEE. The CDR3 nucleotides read TGTGCCAGCAACCCTGATGAGACTAGAGCGGGAGAGCAGTTCTTC. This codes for CASNPDETRAGEQFF.

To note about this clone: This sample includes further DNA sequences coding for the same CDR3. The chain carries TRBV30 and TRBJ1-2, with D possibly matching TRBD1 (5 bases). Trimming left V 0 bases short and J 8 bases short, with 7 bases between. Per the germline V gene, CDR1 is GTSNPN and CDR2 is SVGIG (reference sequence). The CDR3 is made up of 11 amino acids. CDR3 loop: CAWSVPGGYTF. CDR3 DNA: TGTGCCTGGAGTGTACCAGGGGGCTACACCTTC.

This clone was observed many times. The CDR3 here is CASDGGATEAFF. In DNA form, the CDR3 reads TGTGCCAGCGATGGCGGAGCCACTGAAGCTTTCTTT. The V gene is TRBV13, the J gene TRBJ1-1; D unclear. CDR3 length: 12 amino acids. Germline CDR1 reads PRHDT; CDR2 reads FYEKMQ (reference sequence). Trimming pared 8 bases from V and 4 bases from J, leaving 11 bases between.

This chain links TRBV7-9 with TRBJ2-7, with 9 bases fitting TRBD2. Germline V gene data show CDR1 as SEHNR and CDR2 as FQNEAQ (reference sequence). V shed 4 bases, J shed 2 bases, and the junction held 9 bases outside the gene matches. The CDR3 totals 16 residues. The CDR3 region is CASSSPRLAVTYEQYF. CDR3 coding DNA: TGTGCCAGCAGCTCCCCAAGACTAGCGGTTACCTACGAGCAGTACTTC.

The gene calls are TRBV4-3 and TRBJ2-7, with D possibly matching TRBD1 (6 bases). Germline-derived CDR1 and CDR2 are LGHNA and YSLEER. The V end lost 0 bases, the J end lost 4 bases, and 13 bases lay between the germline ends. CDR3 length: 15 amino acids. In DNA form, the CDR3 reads TGCGCCAGCAGCCAAGAGAGCCAGGGGTGGTACGAGCAGTACTTC. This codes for CASSQESQGWYEQYF.

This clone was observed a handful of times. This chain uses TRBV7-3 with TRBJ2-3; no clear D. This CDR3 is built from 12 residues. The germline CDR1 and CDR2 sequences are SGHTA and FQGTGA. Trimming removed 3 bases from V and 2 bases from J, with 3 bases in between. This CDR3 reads CASSFYTDTQYF. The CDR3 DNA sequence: TGTGCCAGCAGCTTCTACACAGATACGCAGTATTTT.

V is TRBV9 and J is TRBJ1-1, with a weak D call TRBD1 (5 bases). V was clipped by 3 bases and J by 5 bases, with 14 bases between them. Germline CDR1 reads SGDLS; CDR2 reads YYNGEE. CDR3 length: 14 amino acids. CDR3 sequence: CASSAFQGRTEAFF. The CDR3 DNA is TGTGCCAGCAGCGCCTTCCAGGGAAGGACTGAAGCTTTCTTT. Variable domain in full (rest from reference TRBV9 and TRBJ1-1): DSGVTQTPKHLITATGQRVTLRCSPRSGDLSVYWYQQSLDQGLQFLIQYYNGEERAKGNILERFSAQQFPDLHSELNLSSLELGDSALYFCASSAFQGRTEAFFGQGTRLTVV.

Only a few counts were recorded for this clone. For the CDR3, the DNA is TGTGCCAGCTCCTCGGCCTGGAGCTACGAGCAGTACTTC. Its translation: CASSSAWSYEQYF. J is TRBJ2-7 and V is TRBV7-2; D is uncertain. The V end lost 8 bases, the J end lost 3 bases, and 14 bases lay between the germline ends. The length of the CDR3 is 13 residues. Germline values: CDR1 SGHTA, CDR2 FQGNSA.

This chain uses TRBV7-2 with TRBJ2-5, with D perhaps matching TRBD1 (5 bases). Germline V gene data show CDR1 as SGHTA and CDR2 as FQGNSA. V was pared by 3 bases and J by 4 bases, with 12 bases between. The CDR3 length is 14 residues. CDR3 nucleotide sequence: TGTGCCAGCAGCTTTCAGGGTTCGGCAGAGACCCAGTACTTC. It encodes CASSFQGSAETQYF. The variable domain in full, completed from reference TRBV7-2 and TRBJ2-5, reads GAGVSQSPSNKVTEKGKDVELRCDPISGHTALYWYRQSLGQGLEFLIYFQGNSAPDKSGLPSDRFSAERTGGSVSTLTIQRTQQEDSAVYLCASSFQGSAETQYFGPGTRLLVL.

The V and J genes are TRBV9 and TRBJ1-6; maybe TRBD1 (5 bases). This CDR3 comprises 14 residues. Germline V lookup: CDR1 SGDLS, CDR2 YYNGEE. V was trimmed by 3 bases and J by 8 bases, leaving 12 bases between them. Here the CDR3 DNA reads TGTGCCAGCAGCGCCTTGGGGGGGGATTCACCCCTCCACTTT. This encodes CASSALGGDSPLHF.

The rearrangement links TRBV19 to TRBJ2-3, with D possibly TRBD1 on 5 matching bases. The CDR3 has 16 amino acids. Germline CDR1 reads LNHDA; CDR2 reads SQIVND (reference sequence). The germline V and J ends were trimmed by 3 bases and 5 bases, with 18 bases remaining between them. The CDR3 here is CASSMADIRLGDTQYF. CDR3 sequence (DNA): TGTGCCAGTAGTATGGCGGACATCAGGCTGGGAGATACGCAGTATTTT.

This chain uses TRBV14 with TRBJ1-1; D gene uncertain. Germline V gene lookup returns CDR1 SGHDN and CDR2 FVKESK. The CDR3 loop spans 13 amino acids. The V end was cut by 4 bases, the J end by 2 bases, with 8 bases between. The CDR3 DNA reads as TGTGCCAGCAGCCTTGGACTCAACACTGAAGCTTTCTTT. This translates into CASSLGLNTEAFF.

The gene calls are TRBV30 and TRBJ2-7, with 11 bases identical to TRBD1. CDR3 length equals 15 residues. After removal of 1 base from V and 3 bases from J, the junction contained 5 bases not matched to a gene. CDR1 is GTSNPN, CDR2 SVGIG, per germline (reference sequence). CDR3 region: CAWSAWGQGDYEQYF. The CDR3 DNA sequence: TGTGCCTGGAGTGCATGGGGACAGGGGGACTACGAGCAGTACTTC.

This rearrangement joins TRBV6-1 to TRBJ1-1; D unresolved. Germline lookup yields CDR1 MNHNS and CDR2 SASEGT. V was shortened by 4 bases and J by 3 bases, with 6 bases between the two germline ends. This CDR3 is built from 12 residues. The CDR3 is CASSGPYTEAFF. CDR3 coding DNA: TGTGCCAGCAGTGGGCCCTACACTGAAGCTTTCTTT.

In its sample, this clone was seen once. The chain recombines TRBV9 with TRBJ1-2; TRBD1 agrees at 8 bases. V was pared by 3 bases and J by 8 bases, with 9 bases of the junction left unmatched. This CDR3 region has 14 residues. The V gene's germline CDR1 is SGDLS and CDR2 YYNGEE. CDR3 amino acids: CASSGGTGGLGYTF. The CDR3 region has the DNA TGTGCCAGCAGCGGGGGGACAGGAGGTCTGGGCTACACCTTC.

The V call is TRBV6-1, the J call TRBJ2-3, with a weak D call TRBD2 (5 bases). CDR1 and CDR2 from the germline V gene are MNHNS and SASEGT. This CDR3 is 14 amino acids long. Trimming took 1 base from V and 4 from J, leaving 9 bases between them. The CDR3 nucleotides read TGTGCCAGCAGTGAAGGGGCCGGGGCAGATACGCAGTATTTT. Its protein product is CASSEGAGADTQYF.

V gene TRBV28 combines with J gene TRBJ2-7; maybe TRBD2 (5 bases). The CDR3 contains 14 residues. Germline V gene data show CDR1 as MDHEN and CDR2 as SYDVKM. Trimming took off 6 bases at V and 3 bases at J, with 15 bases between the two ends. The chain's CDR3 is CASRLSGLNYEQYF. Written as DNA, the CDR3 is TGTGCCAGCAGACTCTCCGGACTTAACTACGAGCAGTACTTC. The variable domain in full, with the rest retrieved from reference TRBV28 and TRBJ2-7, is DVKVTQSSRYLVKRTGEKVFLECVQDMDHENMFWYRQDPGLGLRLIYFSYDVKMKEKGDIPEGYSVSREKKERFSLILESASTNQTSMYLCASRLSGLNYEQYFGPGTRLTVT.

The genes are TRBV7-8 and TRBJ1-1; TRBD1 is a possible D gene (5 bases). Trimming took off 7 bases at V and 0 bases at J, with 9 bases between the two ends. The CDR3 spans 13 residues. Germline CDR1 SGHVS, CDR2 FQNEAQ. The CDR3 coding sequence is TGTGCCAGCATCCAGGACATGAACACTGAAGCTTTCTTT. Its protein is CASIQDMNTEAFF.

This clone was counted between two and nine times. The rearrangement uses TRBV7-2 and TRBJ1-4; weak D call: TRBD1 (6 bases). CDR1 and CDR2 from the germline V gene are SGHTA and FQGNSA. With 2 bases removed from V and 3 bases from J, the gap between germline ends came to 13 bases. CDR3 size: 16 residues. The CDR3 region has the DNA TGTGCCAGCAGCTTACGTGGGGGGGCAGCTAATGAAAAACTGTTTTTT. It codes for CASSLRGGAANEKLFF.

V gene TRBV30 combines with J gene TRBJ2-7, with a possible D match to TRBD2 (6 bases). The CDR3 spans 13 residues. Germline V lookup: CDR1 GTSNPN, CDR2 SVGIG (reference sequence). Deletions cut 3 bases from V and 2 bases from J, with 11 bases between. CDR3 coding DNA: TGTGCCTGGAGGGAGGGACCGACCTACGAGCAGTACTTC. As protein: CAWREGPTYEQYF.

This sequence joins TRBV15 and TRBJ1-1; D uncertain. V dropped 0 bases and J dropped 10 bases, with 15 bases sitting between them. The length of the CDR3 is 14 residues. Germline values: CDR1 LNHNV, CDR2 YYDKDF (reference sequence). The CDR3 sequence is CATSRDQVPRGAFF. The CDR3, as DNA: TGTGCCACCAGCAGAGATCAGGTCCCTCGGGGAGCTTTCTTT.